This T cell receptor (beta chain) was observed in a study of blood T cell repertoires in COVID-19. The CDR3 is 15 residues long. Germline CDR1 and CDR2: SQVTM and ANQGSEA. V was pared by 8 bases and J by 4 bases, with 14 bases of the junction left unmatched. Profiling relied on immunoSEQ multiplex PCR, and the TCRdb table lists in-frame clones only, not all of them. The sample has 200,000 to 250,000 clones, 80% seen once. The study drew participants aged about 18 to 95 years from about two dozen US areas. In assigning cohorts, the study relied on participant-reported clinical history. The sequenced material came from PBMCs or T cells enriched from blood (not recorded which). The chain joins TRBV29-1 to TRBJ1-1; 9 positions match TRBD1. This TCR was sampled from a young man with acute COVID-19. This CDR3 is CSTGGTGGWGTEAFF. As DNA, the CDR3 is TGCAGCACAGGTGGAACAGGGGGCTGGGGCACTGAAGCTTTCTTT.